The 21 T cell receptor beta chains in this list originate from one sample, sequenced in a study of blood T cell repertoires in COVID-19 (dated by TCRdb to about 2020). Receptor libraries were prepared by the immunoSEQ multiplex PCR assay. TCRdb retrieved this table from immuneACCESS and kept in-frame rearrangements only. Not all clones are present; in checked studies, unresolved V genes account for under half, and no reason is known for the remainder. Recorded for this sample are hundreds of thousands of clones; roughly nine tenths of them occurred a single time. The ten largest account for 0.55% to 0.75% of the sample. Sequencing input: peripheral blood. Receptors originate from a man aged 35-49 years with acute or convalescent COVID-19.

The V call is TRBV4-3, the J call TRBJ1-4, with TRBD1 matching over 12 bases. V trimming: 4 bases; J trimming: 0 bases; junction bases outside the gene matches: 6. The CDR3 runs to 18 residues. CDR1 and CDR2 from the germline V gene are LGHNA and YSLEER. CDR3 loop: CASSRDRGRLATNEKLFF. CDR3 in DNA: TGCGCCAGCAGCCGGGACAGGGGGCGCCTAGCAACTAATGAAAAACTGTTTTTT.

The rearrangement links TRBV11-2 to TRBJ2-5, with TRBD1 matching over 7 bases. This CDR3 is 14 amino acids long. After removal of 5 bases from V and 5 bases from J, the junction contained 8 bases not matched to a gene. The V gene's germline CDR1 is SGHAT and CDR2 FQNNGV. The CDR3, as DNA: TGTGCCAGCAGCGGACGACAGGGCTTCGAGACCCAGTACTTC. Its protein is CASSGRQGFETQYF.

V gene TRBV7-3 combines with J gene TRBJ1-1; tentatively, D is TRBD1 (5 bases). V was trimmed by 2 bases and J by 1 base, leaving 5 bases between them. Looked up from germline, CDR1 is SGHTA and CDR2 is FQGTGA. The CDR3 runs to 13 residues. CDR3 DNA: TGTGCCAGCAGCTTAGGACAGAACACTGAAGCTTTCTTT. Residues: CASSLGQNTEAFF. Drawing the rest from reference TRBV7-3 and TRBJ1-1, the complete variable domain is GAGVSQTPSNKVTEKGKYVELRCDPISGHTALYWYRQSLGQGPEFLIYFQGTGAADDSGLPNDRFFAVRPEGSVSTLKIQRTERGDSAVYLCASSLGQNTEAFFGQGTRLTVV.

The gene calls are TRBV28 and TRBJ2-3, with 10 nucleotides matching TRBD1. Germline CDR1 is MDHEN and CDR2 is SYDVKM. V trimming: 0 bases; J trimming: 6 bases; junction bases outside the gene matches: 3. The CDR3 totals 15 residues. In DNA form, the CDR3 reads TGTGCCAGCAGTTTATGGACAGGGGGCGTCGATACGCAGTATTTT. It encodes CASSLWTGGVDTQYF.

The gene calls are TRBV4-3 and TRBJ2-7, with 7 bases identical to TRBD2. The CDR3 runs 16 residues. Germline lookup yields CDR1 LGHNA and CDR2 YSLEER. The V and J ends lost 0 bases and 7 bases, in that order; junction bases with no gene match: 12. The CDR3 coding sequence is TGCGCCAGCAGCCAAGATCAAGGACTAGTAGGGAATGAGCAGTACTTC. It is translated as CASSQDQGLVGNEQYF.

J is TRBJ2-5 and V is TRBV19; 7 nucleotides agree with TRBD2. The CDR3 length is 13 residues. V shed 3 bases and J 5 bases; nucleotides not matched to a gene: 3. Germline V CDR1 and CDR2: LNHDA, SQIVND (reference sequence). CDR3 region: CASSIGLVETQYF. Here the CDR3 DNA reads TGTGCCAGTAGTATTGGACTAGTCGAGACCCAGTACTTC.

The chain is built from TRBV18 and TRBJ2-7; D is possibly TRBD2 (6 bases). The CDR3 contains 14 residues. The V gene lost 3 bases and the J gene lost 0 bases, with 9 bases spanning the gap. Germline lookup yields CDR1 KGHSH and CDR2 LQKENI. The CDR3 DNA sequence: TGTGCCAGCTCACCTCCGGAGGGCTCCTACGAGCAGTACTTC. Protein product: CASSPPEGSYEQYF.

V usage is TRBV7-2 and J usage is TRBJ1-2, with 7 bases matching TRBD1. Per germline, CDR1 SGHTA and CDR2 FQGNSA. The junction had 13 bases not matched to a gene; V was cut back by 5 bases and J by 4 bases. The CDR3 runs to 16 residues. CDR3 DNA sequence: TGTGCCAGCAGCCCTCAAGGGGGCCCAAACCTCTATGGCTACACCTTC. Residues: CASSPQGGPNLYGYTF. Looking up the rest from reference TRBV7-2 and TRBJ1-2 gives the full variable domain: GAGVSQSPSNKVTEKGKDVELRCDPISGHTALYWYRQSLGQGLEFLIYFQGNSAPDKSGLPSDRFSAERTGGSVSTLTIQRTQQEDSAVYLCASSPQGGPNLYGYTFGSGTRLTVV.

The CDR3 sequence: CASSIGGTGRSPLHF. The CDR3, as DNA: TGTGCCAGTAGTATAGGGGGGACAGGAAGATCACCCCTCCACTTT. The chain is built from TRBV19 and TRBJ1-6, with 8 bases fitting TRBD1. The trim removed 1 base at V and 10 bases at J, leaving 6 bases unmatched. This CDR3 contains 15 residues. CDR1 and CDR2 (germline): LNHDA, SQIVND (reference sequence).

The CDR3 DNA follows: TGTGCCAGTAGTTTTGGACAGGTTGAAGCTTTCTTT. Translated, it gives CASSFGQVEAFF. The rearrangement links TRBV19 to TRBJ1-1; the match to TRBD1 covers 7 bases. This CDR3 spans 12 amino acids. With 5 bases clipped from V and 7 bases from J, the junction kept 4 bases outside the gene matches. CDR1 is LNHDA and CDR2 is SQIVND in the germline V gene (reference sequence).

The rearrangement uses TRBV6-5 and TRBJ1-4, with 8 bases aligning to TRBD1. The V gene end was trimmed by 0 bases and the J gene end by 8 bases; junction bases not matched to a gene: 5. The CDR3 consists of 15 residues. The V gene's germline CDR1 is MNHEY and CDR2 SVGAGI. As DNA, the CDR3 is TGTGCCAGCAGTTACTCGCAGGGGGCTTGGGAAAAACTGTTTTTT. This encodes CASSYSQGAWEKLFF.

The V and J genes are TRBV9 and TRBJ2-2; D possibly corresponds to TRBD1 (6 bases). The CDR3 contains 17 residues. V was clipped by 4 bases and J by 0 bases, with 16 bases between them. Per the germline V gene, CDR1 is SGDLS and CDR2 is YYNGEE. The CDR3 region is CASSTPGQPTNTGELFF. CDR3 in DNA: TGTGCCAGCAGCACCCCCGGACAGCCTACGAACACCGGGGAGCTGTTTTTT.

In DNA form, the CDR3 reads TGTGCCAGCAGTGTAGGGGCCGCCCGCACCGGAAACACCATATATTTT. Amino acids: CASSVGAARTGNTIYF. The rearrangement uses TRBV2 and TRBJ1-3; TRBD1 might be the D (5 bases). V lost 4 bases and J 4 bases, leaving 17 bases between the germline ends. This CDR3 contains 16 residues. Per germline, CDR1 SNHLY and CDR2 FYNNEI.

The gene calls are TRBV19 and TRBJ2-3; TRBD2 matches 9 bases. The CDR3 runs to 15 residues. Germline V gives CDR1 LNHDA, CDR2 SQIVND (reference sequence). J was trimmed by 3 bases and V by 7 bases; bases with no gene match: 8. CDR3 DNA sequence: TGTGCCAGTACAAGTAGCGGGAGAAGTACAGATACGCAGTATTTT. Residues: CASTSSGRSTDTQYF.

The chain employs TRBV18 and TRBJ1-1; 8 nucleotides agree with TRBD1. The CDR3 is made up of 17 amino acids. The germline V gene encodes CDR1 KGHSH and CDR2 LQKENI. The J segment lost 1 base and the V segment lost 3 bases, leaving 10 bases of the junction unmatched. CDR3: CASSPLIPGTGNTEAFF. CDR3 nucleotides: TGTGCCAGCTCACCTCTAATCCCCGGGACAGGGAACACTGAAGCTTTCTTT.

V gene TRBV9 combines with J gene TRBJ2-5; D perhaps matches TRBD2 (7 bases). The CDR3 covers 15 residues. Germline V gene data show CDR1 as SGDLS and CDR2 as YYNGEE. Trimming removed 5 bases from V and 4 bases from J, with 18 bases in between. CDR3: CASSNVRGGVETQYF. CDR3 sequence (DNA): TGTGCCAGCAGTAACGTTAGGGGGGGTGTAGAGACCCAGTACTTC.

V and J are TRBV6-5 and TRBJ1-5, with 9 bases lining up with TRBD1. Germline CDR1 is MNHEY and CDR2 is SVGAGI. This CDR3 is 14 amino acids long. The ends lost 5 bases at V and 2 bases at J; junction bases unmatched: 1. In nucleotides, the CDR3 is TGTGCCAGCAGTAGGACAGGGGGCAATCAGCCCCAGCATTTT. It specifies CASSRTGGNQPQHF.

V is TRBV10-2 and J is TRBJ1-1; perhaps TRBD1 as D (5 bases). The V end was cut by 8 bases, the J end by 4 bases, with 14 bases between. The germline V gene encodes CDR1 WSHSY and CDR2 SAAADI. The CDR3 is 13 residues long. The CDR3 nucleotides read TGCGCCAGCGGGGCCAGTTCGAGCACTGAAGCTTTCTTT. Protein sequence: CASGASSSTEAFF.

The chain carries TRBV7-2 and TRBJ1-3; D ambiguous. The germline V gene has CDR1 SGHTA and CDR2 FQGNSA. The V end was cut by 3 bases, the J end by 0 bases, with 6 bases between. The CDR3 loop spans 14 amino acids. Here the CDR3 reads CASSFYYSGNTIYF. As DNA, the CDR3 is TGTGCCAGCAGCTTCTACTACTCTGGAAACACCATATATTTT.

The J gene is TRBJ1-1, the V gene TRBV27; 7 nucleotides match TRBD1. The CDR3 is 16 residues long. The V gene end was trimmed by 6 bases and the J gene end by 3 bases; junction bases not matched to a gene: 13. The germline CDR1 and CDR2 sequences are MNHEY and SMNVEV (reference sequence). The CDR3 loop is CASSPRQGRGDTEAFF. In DNA, the CDR3 is TGTGCCAGCAGCCCTCGACAGGGCCGAGGGGACACTGAAGCTTTCTTT.

The V gene is TRBV27, the J gene TRBJ2-6, with D tentatively TRBD2 (6 bases). CDR1 and CDR2 (germline): MNHEY, SMNVEV (reference sequence). Deletions cut 1 base from V and 0 bases from J, with 16 bases between. This CDR3 comprises 19 residues. Here the CDR3 DNA reads TGTGCCAGCAGTTTATGGGGGGTCCAAAGTAGCTCTGGGGCCAACGTCCTGACTTTC. It is translated as CASSLWGVQSSSGANVLTF.